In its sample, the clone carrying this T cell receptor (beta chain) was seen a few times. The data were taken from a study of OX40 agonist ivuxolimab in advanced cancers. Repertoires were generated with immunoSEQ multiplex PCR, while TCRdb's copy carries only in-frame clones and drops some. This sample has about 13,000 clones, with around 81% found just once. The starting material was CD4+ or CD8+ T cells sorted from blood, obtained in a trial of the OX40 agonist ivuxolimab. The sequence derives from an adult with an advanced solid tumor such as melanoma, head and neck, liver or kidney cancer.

The CDR3 sequence is CASSLVGDLYEQYF. For the CDR3, the DNA is TGTGCCAGCAGCTTAGTGGGGGATCTCTACGAGCAGTACTTC. The J gene is TRBJ2-7, the V gene TRBV5-6, with D perhaps assigned TRBD1 or TRBD2 (5 bases each). V lost 2 bases to trimming and J lost 3 bases, with 12 bases between them. CDR3 length: 14 amino acids. The germline V gene has CDR1 SGHDT and CDR2 YYEEEE.